This T cell receptor beta chain emerged from a study of response to subunit inactivated influenza vaccine. Findings of the study overall: It was suggested by the authors that few new T cells are recruited by each seasonal influenza vaccination.

TCRdb recomputed calls from the RT-PCR reads with MiXCR, one row per CDR3 protein. The table records about 500,000 distinct CDR3 sequences, approximately 15% of them present only once. This clonotype came up many times. Its antigen is still unknown. Trimming removed 0 bases from V and 3 bases from J, with 11 bases in between. CDR3 length equals 15 residues. The source material was CD4+ T cells sorted from PBMCs, sampled around 25 months after vaccination. The chain employs TRBV12-3 or TRBV12-4 and TRBJ1-2; a possible D gene is TRBD1 (5 bases). The sequence was obtained from a man between 50 and 70 years old who received an inactivated influenza vaccine. CDR3 sequence: CASSLAHGRDYGYTF. In DNA form, the CDR3 reads TGTGCCAGCAGTTTAGCGCATGGCAGGGACTATGGCTACACCTTC.